This T cell receptor (delta chain) was sequenced during a study of gamma-delta T cells after stem cell transplantation. Concerning this clone itself: The identical CDR3 is also encoded by other nucleotide sequences in the sample.

TCRdb called clones anew from the RT-PCR reads with CATT. The repertoire includes roughly 12,000 delta-chain clones, about two fifths of them detected once, and about 2.8% sits in the top ten. This CDR3 region has 19 residues. Germline assignment: CDR1 GEAIGNYY and CDR2 EKD. After removal of 2 bases from V and 0 bases from J, the junction contained 17 bases not matched to a gene. Sequencing used gamma-delta T cells. The chain combines TRDV2 with TRDJ1; the match to TRDD3 covers 7 bases. The clonotype was recovered from a human donor. It is not recorded whose cells these are; they may come from a transplant donor. The CDR3 DNA reads TGTGCCTGTGACAAGAGGTGGACGTCGGGGGGGATGTACACCGATAAACTCATCTTT. Its translation is CACDKRWTSGGMYTDKLIF.